Listed below are T cell receptor beta chains from one sample, sequenced in a study of T cell repertoires in cytomegalovirus infection. In TCRdb, the reads were re-called with MiXCR into one record per CDR3 protein. This table has roughly 920,000 distinct CDR3 sequences, roughly 31% appearing once. For these receptors, no antigen is known. This specimen was cultured CD8+ T cells from PBMCs, taken from culture after CMV antigen stimulation. The receptors come from a human donor in good health (CMV status not recorded). Some clones in this sample may be carry-over from other donors' samples. Each CDR3 is given with its conserved first and last residue. Fields, in order: clone size, J gene, V gene, D gene, CDR3 DNA, CDR3 protein. A D gene is named only where the DNA matches it firmly. Expanded clones are given a class, and other clones once, few, many or no size at all.

>.|TRBJ2-7|TRBV20-1|TRBD2
TGCAGTTGTAGCGGGGAAACTTCCTACGAGCAGTACTTC
CSCSGETSYEQYF
>.|TRBJ2-1|TRBV2|.
TGTGCCAGCAGTGGATCACCTTACAATGAGCAGTTCTTC
CASSGSPYNEQFF
>many|TRBJ1-1|TRBV7-8|.
TGTGCCAGCAGGGTTTCCCGGGGAAACTTAATGAACACTGAAGCTTTCTTT
CASRVSRGNLMNTEAFF
>.|TRBJ2-7|TRBV20-1|.
TGCAGTGCTAGACAGACCTACGAGCAGTACTTC
CSARQTYEQYF
>.|TRBJ2-5|TRBV12-3/TRBV12-4|.
TGTGCCAGCAGTTCACCCCACGGCAACCAAGAGACCCAGTACTTC
CASSSPHGNQETQYF
>.|TRBJ2-5|TRBV4-3|TRBD2
TGCGCCAGCAGCCAAGCGGGGGGGCCGGGAGAGACCCAGTACTTC
CASSQAGGPGETQYF
>.|TRBJ1-3|TRBV4-3|.
TGCGCCAGCAGCCAAGATCTATCGGGGTCTGGAAACACCATATATTTT
CASSQDLSGSGNTIYF
>few|TRBJ1-1|TRBV12-3/TRBV12-4|.
TGTGCCAGCAGTTTAGCGCTAGGGGTCTCGGAAGCTTTCTTT
CASSLALGVSEAFF
>few|TRBJ2-1|TRBV6-1|TRBD2
TGTGCCAGCAGTCACAGAATGGGGGGGAACTACAATGAGCAGTTCTTC
CASSHRMGGNYNEQFF
>few|TRBJ1-5|TRBV15|.
TGTGCCACCAGCAGAGAGCAGGGTAGTCAGCCCCAGCATTTT
CATSREQGSQPQHF
>few|TRBJ1-1|TRBV6-1|.
TGTGCCAGCAGTGGTGACAGGCGTGGGTATTTGGCCACTGAAGCTTTCTTT
CASSGDRRGYLATEAFF
>few|TRBJ1-1|TRBV12-3/TRBV12-4|.
TGTGCCAGCAGTCCAATGGGGAGGGAGGCTTTCTTT
CASSPMGREAFF
>few|TRBJ2-1|TRBV28|TRBD1
TGTGCCAGCAAAGGGGGCTTCTCCTACAATGAGCAGTTCTTC
CASKGGFSYNEQFF
>.|TRBJ2-5|TRBV6-2/TRBV6-3|.
TGTGCCAGCAAAGGGGGTCGCTGGACCCAGTACTTC
CASKGGRWTQYF
>few|TRBJ1-3|TRBV10-3|.
TGTGCCATCAGTGAGTCCTCGGACGGACTCTCTGGAAACACCATATATTTT
CAISESSDGLSGNTIYF
>.|TRBJ2-5|TRBV2|TRBD2
TGTGCCAGCAGCGGACTAGCGGGGGAAGGGGGGACCCAGTACTTC
CASSGLAGEGGTQYF
>once|TRBJ1-6|TRBV5-1|.
TGCGCCAGCAGCCCGGGGATTGGGTCACCCCTCCACTTT
CASSPGIGSPLHF
>few|TRBJ1-2|TRBV28|.
TGTGCCAGCAGTTTTCAGGGTACAGGGCTAAACTATGGCTACACCTTC
CASSFQGTGLNYGYTF
>.|TRBJ2-3|TRBV6-2/TRBV6-3|.
TGTGCCAGCAGTTATAGTAAGGCAGATACGCAGTATTTT
CASSYSKADTQYF
>few|TRBJ2-5|TRBV6-2/TRBV6-3|.
TGTGCCAGCAGTTACCCACTGGTGCCAGAGACCCAGTACTTC
CASSYPLVPETQYF
>few|TRBJ2-2|TRBV4-1|.
TGCGCCAGCAGCCAAGAAGGACCGTTTGAGGACACCGGGGAGCTGTTTTTT
CASSQEGPFEDTGELFF
>.|TRBJ1-5|TRBV19|.
TGTGCCTCCTCTCCGAGGTATAGGGCCAGCAATCAGCCCCAGCATTTT
CASSPRYRASNQPQHF
>.|TRBJ2-2|TRBV6-5|.
TGTGCCAGCAGTTACCGCAGATACACCGGGGAGCTGTTTTTT
CASSYRRYTGELFF
>few|TRBJ2-7|TRBV6-1|.
TGTGCCAGCAGTGAAGGGGGGGCTGACTACGAGCAGTACTTC
CASSEGGADYEQYF
>.|TRBJ1-1|TRBV7-2|.
TGTGCCAGCAGATACCCGCCCAGTCCCACTGAAGCTTTCTTT
CASRYPPSPTEAFF
>.|TRBJ1-4|TRBV20-1|TRBD1
TGCAGTGCTAGACGGACAGGGCGACGGACTAATGAAAAACTGTTTTTT
CSARRTGRRTNEKLFF
>.|TRBJ2-3|TRBV20-1|.
TGCAGTGCTATTCACCGGGGGGACAGGATCACAGATACGCAGTATTTT
CSAIHRGDRITDTQYF
>.|TRBJ2-5|TRBV18|.
TGTGCCAGCTCACCACTGGACAGCGCTCAAGAGACCCAGTACTTC
CASSPLDSAQETQYF
>.|TRBJ2-3|TRBV4-3|.
TGCGCCAGCAGCCAACCCCAAGGGGGTGTCCAGAGGGGCACAGATACGCAGTATTTT
CASSQPQGGVQRGTDTQYF
>.|TRBJ2-3|TRBV12-3/TRBV12-4|TRBD2
TGTGCCAGCAGGGCGACTAGCTACCCTGGCACGCAGTATTTT
CASRATSYPGTQYF
>few|TRBJ2-4|TRBV18|.
TGTGCCAGCTCACCGTCTCAGAGGGCCAAAAACATTCAGTACTTC
CASSPSQRAKNIQYF
>.|TRBJ2-7|TRBV27|TRBD1
TGTGCCAGCAGTTTATCGAACAGGGGGTACGAGCAGTACTTC
CASSLSNRGYEQYF
>.|TRBJ2-5|TRBV7-8|.
TGTGCCAGCAGCTTAGCGCTGGGGAATATCCAAGAGACCCAGTACTTC
CASSLALGNIQETQYF
>many|TRBJ1-4|TRBV7-8|.
TGTGCCAGCAGCTTTGATGAAAAACTGTTTTTT
CASSFDEKLFF
>.|TRBJ2-3|TRBV6-2/TRBV6-3|TRBD1
TGTGCCAGCAGATATGACAGGGGGATCACAGATACGCAGTATTTT
CASRYDRGITDTQYF
>few|TRBJ2-1|TRBV2|.
TGTGCCAGCAGTGAAGGGTCTAGACCATACAATGAGCAGTTCTTC
CASSEGSRPYNEQFF
>few|TRBJ2-2|TRBV7-8|.
TGCGCGGGACAGCCGAACACCGGGGAGCTGTTTTTT
CAGQPNTGELFF
>.|TRBJ2-1|TRBV6-8|TRBD1
TGTGCCAGCAGTTACTTTGACAGGGGAAATGAGCAGTTCTTC
CASSYFDRGNEQFF
>many|TRBJ2-7|TRBV12-3/TRBV12-4|.
TGTGCCAGCAGTTTTGGGGACTTCTACGAGCAGTACTTC
CASSFGDFYEQYF
>.|TRBJ2-1|TRBV20-1|TRBD1
TGCAGTGCCCTGTCGACAGGGGGCCGGTTCTTC
CSALSTGGRFF
>few|TRBJ2-7|TRBV7-2|TRBD2
TGTGCCAGCAGCCTTAGCGGGGGGGGGGCCTACGAGCAGTACTTC
CASSLSGGGAYEQYF
>few|TRBJ2-6|TRBV20-1|TRBD1
TGCAGTGCCTGGGACAGGGGAAGCTCCGGGGCCAACGTCCTGACTTTC
CSAWDRGSSGANVLTF